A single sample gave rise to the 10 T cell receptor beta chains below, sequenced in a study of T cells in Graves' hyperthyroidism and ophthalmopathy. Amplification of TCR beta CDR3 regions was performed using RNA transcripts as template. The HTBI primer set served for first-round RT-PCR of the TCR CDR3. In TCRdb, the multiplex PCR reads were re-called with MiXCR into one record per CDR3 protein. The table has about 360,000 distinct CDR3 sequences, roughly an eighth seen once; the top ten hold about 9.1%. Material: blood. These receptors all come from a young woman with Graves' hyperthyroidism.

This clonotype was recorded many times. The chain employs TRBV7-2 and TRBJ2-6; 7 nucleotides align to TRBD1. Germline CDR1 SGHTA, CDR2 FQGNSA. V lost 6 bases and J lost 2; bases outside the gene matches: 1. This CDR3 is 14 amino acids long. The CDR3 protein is CASRTGAGANVLTF. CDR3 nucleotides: TGTGCCAGCAGAACAGGGGCTGGGGCCAACGTCCTGACTTTC.

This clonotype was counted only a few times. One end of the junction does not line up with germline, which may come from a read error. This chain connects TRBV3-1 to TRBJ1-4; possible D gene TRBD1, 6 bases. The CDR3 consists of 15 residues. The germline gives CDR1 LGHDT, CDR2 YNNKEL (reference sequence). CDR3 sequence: CAGSQMGGADEKLFF. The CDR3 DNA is TGTGCCGGCAGTCAAATGGGGGGGGCTGATGAAAAACTGTTTTTT.

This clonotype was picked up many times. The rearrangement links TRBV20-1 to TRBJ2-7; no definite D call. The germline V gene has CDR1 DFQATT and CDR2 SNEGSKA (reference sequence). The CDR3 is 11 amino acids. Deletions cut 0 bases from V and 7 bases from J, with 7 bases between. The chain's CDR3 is CSAREASEQYF. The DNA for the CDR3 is TGCAGTGCTAGAGAGGCATCAGAGCAGTACTTC.

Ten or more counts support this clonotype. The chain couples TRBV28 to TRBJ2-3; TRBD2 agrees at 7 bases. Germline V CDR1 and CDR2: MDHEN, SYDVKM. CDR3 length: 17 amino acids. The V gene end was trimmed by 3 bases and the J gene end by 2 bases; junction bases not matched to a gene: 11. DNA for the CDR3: TGTGCCAGCAGTTTCCTTGTCTCTGCGGGAGACACAGATACGCAGTATTTT. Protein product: CASSFLVSAGDTDTQYF.

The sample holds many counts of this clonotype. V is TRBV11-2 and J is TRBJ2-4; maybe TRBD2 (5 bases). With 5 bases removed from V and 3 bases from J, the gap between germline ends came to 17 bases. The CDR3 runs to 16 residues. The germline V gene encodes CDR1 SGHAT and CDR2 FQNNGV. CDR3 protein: CASSRDVSVVKNIQYF. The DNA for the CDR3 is TGTGCCAGCAGCCGGGATGTTAGTGTCGTCAAAAACATTCAGTACTTC.

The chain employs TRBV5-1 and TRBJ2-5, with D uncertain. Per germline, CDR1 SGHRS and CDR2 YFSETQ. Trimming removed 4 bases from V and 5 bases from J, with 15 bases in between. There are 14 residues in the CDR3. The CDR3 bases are TGCGCCAGCAGCCCTGAGATAGTGGGGGAGACCCAGTACTTC. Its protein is CASSPEIVGETQYF.

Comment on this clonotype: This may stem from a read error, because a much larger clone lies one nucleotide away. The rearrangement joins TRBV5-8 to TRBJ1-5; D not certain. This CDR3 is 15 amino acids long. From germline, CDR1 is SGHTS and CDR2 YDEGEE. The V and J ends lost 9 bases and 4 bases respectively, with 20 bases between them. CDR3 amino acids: CANTRVRSLNQPQHF. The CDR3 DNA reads TGTGCCAACACCCGGGTGAGGAGTCTGAATCAGCCCCAGCATTTT.

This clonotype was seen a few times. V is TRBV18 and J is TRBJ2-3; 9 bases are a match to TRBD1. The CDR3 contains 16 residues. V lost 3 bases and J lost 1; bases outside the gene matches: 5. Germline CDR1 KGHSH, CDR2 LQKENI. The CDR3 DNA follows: TGTGCCAGCTCACCCCCGGGACAGGGATGCACAGATACGCAGTATTTT. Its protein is CASSPPGQGCTDTQYF.

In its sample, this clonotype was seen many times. CDR3 region: CASSYRALAASYEQYF. The CDR3, as DNA: TGTGCCAGCAGTTACCGAGCTCTAGCGGCCTCCTACGAGCAGTACTTC. The chain has TRBV6-2 or TRBV6-3 and TRBJ2-7, with 7 bases fitting TRBD2. Per the germline V gene, CDR1 is MNHEY and CDR2 is SVGEGT. After removal of 2 bases from V and 0 bases from J, the junction contained 7 bases not matched to a gene. The CDR3 sequence is 16 residues long.

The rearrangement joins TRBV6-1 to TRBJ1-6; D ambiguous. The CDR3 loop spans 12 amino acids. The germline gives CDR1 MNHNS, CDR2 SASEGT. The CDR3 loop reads CATRSFNSPLHF. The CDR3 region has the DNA TGTGCGACTCGGAGTTTTAATTCACCCCTCCACTTT.